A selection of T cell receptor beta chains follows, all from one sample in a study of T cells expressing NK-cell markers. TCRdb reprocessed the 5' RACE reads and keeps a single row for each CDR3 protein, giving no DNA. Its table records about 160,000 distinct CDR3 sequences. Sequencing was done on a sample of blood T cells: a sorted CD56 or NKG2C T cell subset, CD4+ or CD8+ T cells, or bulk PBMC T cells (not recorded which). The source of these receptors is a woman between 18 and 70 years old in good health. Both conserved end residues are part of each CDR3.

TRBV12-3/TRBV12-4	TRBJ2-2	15	CASSPWTGETGELFF
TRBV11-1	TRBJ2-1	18	CASSLAQVAGLQDNEQFF
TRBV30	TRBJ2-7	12	CAWSRGAYEQYF
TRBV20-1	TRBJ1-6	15	CSTNGGSSYNSPLHF
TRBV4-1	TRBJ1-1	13	CASSPRRNTEAFF
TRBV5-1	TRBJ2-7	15	CASNDGSGTTYEQYF
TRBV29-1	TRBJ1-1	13	CSERVTMNTEAFF
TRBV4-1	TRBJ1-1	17	CASSKIGRQGGNTEAFF
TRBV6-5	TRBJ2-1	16	CASSNSRGGSYNEQFF
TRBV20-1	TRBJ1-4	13	CSAREGANEKLFF
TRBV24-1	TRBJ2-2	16	CATSDPGTVGAGELFF
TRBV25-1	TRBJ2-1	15	CASSVTGSSYNEQFF
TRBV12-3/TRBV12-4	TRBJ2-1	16	CASSPRGWRFPNEQFF
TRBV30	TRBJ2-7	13	CAWSRTGLYEQYF
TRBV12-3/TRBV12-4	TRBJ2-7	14	CASVRAGGRDEQYF
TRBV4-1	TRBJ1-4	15	CASSQGDREREKLFF
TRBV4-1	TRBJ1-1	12	CASSQSTGRAFF
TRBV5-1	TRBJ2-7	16	CASSLEPAGETYEQYF
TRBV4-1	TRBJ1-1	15	CASSQPERGDTEAFF
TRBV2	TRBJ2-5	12	CASRAQGETQYF
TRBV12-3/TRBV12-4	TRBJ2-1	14	CASSFHRLADEQFF
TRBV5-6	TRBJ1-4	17	CASSLLGQGGFNEKLFF
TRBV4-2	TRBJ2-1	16	CASSQEAASGEGEQFF
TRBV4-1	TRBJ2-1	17	CASSQGPQRELANEQFF
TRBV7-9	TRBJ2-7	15	CASSPTSGRTYEQYF
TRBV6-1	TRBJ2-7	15	CASSRLAGVTYEQYF
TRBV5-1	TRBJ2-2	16	CASRNDPTDYTGELFF
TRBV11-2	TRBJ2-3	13	CASSLERSDTQYF
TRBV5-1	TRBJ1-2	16	CASSLDFGTGIYGYTF
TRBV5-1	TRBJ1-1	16	CASSSGQPSLNTEAFF
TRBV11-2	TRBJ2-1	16	CASSPRIVGLYNEQFF
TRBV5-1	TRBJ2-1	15	CASSFLGQPVNEQFF
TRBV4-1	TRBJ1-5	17	CASSARQGLNSNQPQHF
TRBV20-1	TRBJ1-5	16	CSAALRGQLNNQPQHF
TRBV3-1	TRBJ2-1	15	CASSRGVAGGAEQFF
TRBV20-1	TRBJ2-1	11	CSANLAGLKFF
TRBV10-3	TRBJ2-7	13	CAISTGPSYEQYF
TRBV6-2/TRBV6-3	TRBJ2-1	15	CASSSDRGHQDEQFF
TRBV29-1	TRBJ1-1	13	CSVEALENTEAFF
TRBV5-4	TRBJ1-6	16	CASSPAGGSYNSPLHF
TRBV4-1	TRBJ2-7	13	CASSQDVAAEQYF
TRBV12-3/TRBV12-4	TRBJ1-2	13	CASTWGTAYGYTF
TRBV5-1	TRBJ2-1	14	CASSLADSSNEQFF
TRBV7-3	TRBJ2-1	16	CASSLNTAGGYNEQFF
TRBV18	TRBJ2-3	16	CASSPSPGQGRDTQYF
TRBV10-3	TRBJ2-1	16	CAISESASGRRNEQFF
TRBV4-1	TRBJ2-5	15	CASSQDSGGDVTQYF
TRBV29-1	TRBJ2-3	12	CSVDQGTDTQYF
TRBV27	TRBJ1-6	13	CASRQGGNSPLHF
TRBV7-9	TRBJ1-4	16	CASSSSIGQRNEKLFF
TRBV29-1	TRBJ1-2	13	CSVIRDRNYGYTF
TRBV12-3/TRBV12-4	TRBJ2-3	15	CASRPPGTGGGTQYF
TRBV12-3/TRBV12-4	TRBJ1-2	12	CASSQWMYGYTF
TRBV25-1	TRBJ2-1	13	CASSEFGRNEQFF